This passage covers 3 T cell receptor beta chains from one sample sequenced in a study of tissue T cells after allogeneic stem cell transplantation. Steroid-refractory graft-versus-host disease after allogeneic hematopoietic cell transplant qualified adults for prospective research-autopsy enrollment. The data were produced by immunoSEQ multiplex PCR, yet TCRdb's version contains in-frame clones alone and is incomplete. Counted here are about 2,000 clones, about 67% occurring once; the ten biggest clones make up about 16%. This material consisted of ileal tissue, taken at autopsy. The source is a male patient over 55 with steroid-refractory graft-versus-host disease after an allogeneic stem cell transplant. Certain T cells may be donor cells from the graft.

The genes are TRBV19 and TRBJ1-6; D perhaps matches TRBD1 (5 bases). The germline V gene has CDR1 LNHDA and CDR2 SQIVND (reference sequence). The ends were cut back, 7 bases at V and 5 bases at J, with 15 bases in the middle. The CDR3 covers 15 residues. CDR3 bases: TGTGCCAGTACATCCACCGGACATAATAATTCACCCCTCCACTTT. Protein: CASTSTGHNNSPLHF.

The chain recombines TRBV5-1 with TRBJ2-4; no firm D call. The V gene lost 0 bases and the J gene lost 6 bases, with 10 bases spanning the gap. Per the germline V gene, CDR1 is SGHRS and CDR2 is YFSETQ. The CDR3 consists of 14 residues. In DNA, the CDR3 is TGCGCCAGCAGCTTGGGCAATTTGGGAAACATTCAGTACTTC. It yields the protein CASSLGNLGNIQYF.

The rearrangement uses TRBV12-3 or TRBV12-4 and TRBJ2-1; 7 positions agree with TRBD1. CDR3 length: 13 amino acids. Trimming took 2 bases from V and 15 from J; bases not matched to a gene: 10. The CDR3 DNA sequence: TGTGCCAGCAGTTTAATGGACAGGCGGTTTCCGTTCTTC. Translating it yields CASSLMDRRFPFF.